This passage covers 7 T cell receptor beta chains from one sample sequenced in a study of blood T cell repertoires in COVID-19. Libraries were prepared by immunoSEQ multiplex PCR; TCRdb keeps only in-frame clonotypes and omits some of them. The sample records about 300,000 clones, about four fifths being singletons. Sequences were obtained from peripheral blood. These receptors all stem from a woman aged 50 to 60 who had recovered from COVID-19.

The chain links TRBV1 to TRBJ2-3; TRBD2 reflects the table's D call only, with no check against the DNA. TRBV1 is a documented pseudogene. The CDR3 covers 15 residues. CDR3 region: CTSSQVLAGTDTQYF. The CDR3 DNA is TGCACCAGCAGCCAAGTGCTAGCGGGGACAGATACGCAGTATTTT.

V is TRBV10-2 and J is TRBJ1-6; 9 nucleotides match TRBD1. The CDR3 contains 14 residues. CDR1 and CDR2 from the germline V gene are WSHSY and SAAADI. Unmatched junction bases numbered 5, after V lost 5 bases and J lost 9 bases. CDR3 residues: CASSLQGAVSPLHF. In nucleotides, the CDR3 is TGCGCCAGCAGTCTACAGGGGGCTGTTTCACCCCTCCACTTT.

The rearrangement uses TRBV7-2 and TRBJ1-1, with D uncertain. The CDR3 has 13 amino acids. V lost 5 bases and J 10 bases, leaving 17 bases between the germline ends. Germline CDR1 SGHTA, CDR2 FQGNSA. This chain's CDR3 is CASSRGPVAGAFF. The CDR3 DNA is TGTGCCAGCAGCCGAGGTCCAGTGGCTGGAGCTTTCTTT.

This sequence joins TRBV30 and TRBJ1-2, with D tentatively TRBD1 (5 bases). Trimming removed 2 bases at V and 6 bases at J, with 13 bases between. The germline CDR1 and CDR2 sequences are GTSNPN and SVGIG (reference sequence). The CDR3 spans 13 residues. CDR3 sequence reads: CAWSYAGRHGYTF. In nucleotides, the CDR3 is TGTGCCTGGAGTTACGCAGGGAGGCATGGCTACACCTTC. Together with reference TRBV30 and TRBJ1-2, the CDR3 gives the full variable domain: SQTIHQWPATLVQPVGSPLSLECTVEGTSNPNLYWYRQAAGRGLQLLFYSVGIGQISSEVPQNLSASRPQDRQFILSSKKLLLSDSGFYLCAWSYAGRHGYTFGSGTRLTVV.

V usage is TRBV5-4 and J usage is TRBJ2-7, with TRBD1 matching 8 bases. Unmatched junction bases numbered 6, after V lost 4 bases and J lost 0 bases. Germline V gene data show CDR1 as SGHNT and CDR2 as YYREEE (reference sequence). This CDR3 region has 15 residues. In DNA form, the CDR3 reads TGTGCCAGCAGCCCAGGGGGCCCGAGCTCCTACGAGCAGTACTTC. Protein product: CASSPGGPSSYEQYF. Combining the CDR3 with reference TRBV5-4 and TRBJ2-7 gives the whole variable domain ETGVTQSPTHLIKTRGQQVTLRCSSQSGHNTVSWYQQALGQGPQFIFQYYREEENGRGNFPPRFSGLQFPNYSSELNVNALELDDSALYLCASSPGGPSSYEQYFGPGTRLTVT.

The chain uses TRBV10-3 and TRBJ2-3; D is perhaps TRBD1 (5 bases). The CDR3 is 14 residues long. Trimming removed 3 bases at V and 1 base at J, with 8 bases between. Germline V gene data show CDR1 as ENHRY and CDR2 as SYGVKD. The CDR3 region is CAISDSRGTDTQYF. As DNA, the CDR3 is TGTGCCATCAGTGACTCCAGGGGCACAGATACGCAGTATTTT.

As regards this clone: Distinct nucleotide sequences in the sample also encode this CDR3. V usage is TRBV6-2 or TRBV6-3 and J usage is TRBJ2-5; D gene unclear. V was cut by 2 bases and J by 5 bases, with 12 bases left in between. Per germline, CDR1 MNHEY and CDR2 SVGEGT. The CDR3 has 14 amino acids. As DNA, the CDR3 is TGTGCCAGCAGTTACCTTTCAGGCCGGGAGACCCAGTACTTC. Translating it yields CASSYLSGRETQYF.